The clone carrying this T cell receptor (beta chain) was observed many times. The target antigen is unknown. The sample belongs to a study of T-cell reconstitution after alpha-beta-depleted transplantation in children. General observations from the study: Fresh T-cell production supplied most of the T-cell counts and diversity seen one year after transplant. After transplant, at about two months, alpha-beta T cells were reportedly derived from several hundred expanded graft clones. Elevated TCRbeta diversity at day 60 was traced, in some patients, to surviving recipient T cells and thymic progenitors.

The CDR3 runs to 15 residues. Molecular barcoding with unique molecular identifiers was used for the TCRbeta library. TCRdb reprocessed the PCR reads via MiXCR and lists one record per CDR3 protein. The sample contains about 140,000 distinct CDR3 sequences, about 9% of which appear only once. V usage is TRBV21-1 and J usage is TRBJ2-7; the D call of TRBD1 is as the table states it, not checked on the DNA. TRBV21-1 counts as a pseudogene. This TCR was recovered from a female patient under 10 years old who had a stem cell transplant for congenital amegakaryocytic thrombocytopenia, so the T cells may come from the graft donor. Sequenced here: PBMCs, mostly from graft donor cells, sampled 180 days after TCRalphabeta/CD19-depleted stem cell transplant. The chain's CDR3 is CASSNLDRVSYEQYF. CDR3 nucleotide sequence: TGTGCCAGCAGCAATCTGGACAGGGTATCCTACGAGCAGTACTTC.